The T cell receptor (beta chain) described here comes from a study of cytomegalovirus exposure and HLA in healthy donors. The CDR3 is made up of 11 amino acids. CDR1 and CDR2 from the germline V gene are LGHNA and YNFKEQ. Trimming shortened V by 2 bases and J by 7 bases, and 2 bases separated the two germline ends. The protocol was immunoSEQ multiplex PCR, while the TCRdb copy is restricted to in-frame clones and leaves out a portion. Found here are some 340,000 clones, roughly 87% of them singletons; the top ten hold about 1%. V usage is TRBV4-2 and J usage is TRBJ1-4, with D unresolved. Sequencing was done on a sample of PBMCs. This sequence was found in a woman under 40 in good health and CMV-seropositive. CDR3 nucleotides: TGTGCCAGCAGCCAAAGTGAAAAACTGTTTTTT. It translates to CASSQSEKLFF.